One T cell receptor (beta chain) is described in this entry. Its antigen is as yet unknown. Amplification of TCR beta used genomic DNA extracted from peripheral blood. V was pared by 6 bases and J by 6 bases, with 16 bases between. The CDR3 length is 14 residues. CDR1 SGHTA and CDR2 FQGNSA come from the germline V gene. TRB rearrangements spanning V, D and J were amplified using mixed TRB-A/B primers. TCRdb fed the multiplex PCR reads into MiXCR, producing one record per CDR3 protein. The sample contains about 12,000 distinct CDR3 sequences, 21% of which appear only once. This entry comes from a study of T cell repertoires in aging, cancer and after chemotherapy. Broader study findings: In healthy donors, age-related TCR diversity loss mainly reflected lost richness. Compared with age-matched healthy donors, untreated hematological or solid cancer patients showed higher blood TCR clonality. These repertoire data do not allow conclusions about immunological memory after chemotherapy.

The chain combines TRBV7-2 with TRBJ2-3; D assignment may be TRBD1 or TRBD2 (5 bases each). The source material was blood. This sequence was found in a human donor in good health. The CDR3 protein is CASSVFPRGDTQYF. The CDR3 DNA sequence: TGTGCCAGCAGTGTCTTCCCCCGGGGCGATACGCAGTATTTT. Together with reference TRBV7-2 and TRBJ2-3, the CDR3 gives the full variable domain: GAGVSQSPSNKVTEKGKDVELRCDPISGHTALYWYRQSLGQGLEFLIYFQGNSAPDKSGLPSDRFSAERTGGSVSTLTIQRTQQEDSAVYLCASSVFPRGDTQYFGPGTRLTVL.